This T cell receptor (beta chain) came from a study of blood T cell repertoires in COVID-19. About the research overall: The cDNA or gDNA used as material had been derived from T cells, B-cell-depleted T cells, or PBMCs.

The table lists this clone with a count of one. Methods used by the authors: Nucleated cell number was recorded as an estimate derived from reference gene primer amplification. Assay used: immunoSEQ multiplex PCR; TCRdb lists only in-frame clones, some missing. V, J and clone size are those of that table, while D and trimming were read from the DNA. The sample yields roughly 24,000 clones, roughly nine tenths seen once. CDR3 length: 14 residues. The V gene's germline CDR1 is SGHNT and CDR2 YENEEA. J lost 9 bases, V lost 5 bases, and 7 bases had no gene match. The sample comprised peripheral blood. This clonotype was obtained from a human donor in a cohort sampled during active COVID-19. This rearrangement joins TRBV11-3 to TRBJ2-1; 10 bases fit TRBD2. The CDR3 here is CASSQTGTSVEQFF. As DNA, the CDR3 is TGTGCCAGCAGCCAAACCGGGACTAGCGTTGAGCAGTTCTTC.